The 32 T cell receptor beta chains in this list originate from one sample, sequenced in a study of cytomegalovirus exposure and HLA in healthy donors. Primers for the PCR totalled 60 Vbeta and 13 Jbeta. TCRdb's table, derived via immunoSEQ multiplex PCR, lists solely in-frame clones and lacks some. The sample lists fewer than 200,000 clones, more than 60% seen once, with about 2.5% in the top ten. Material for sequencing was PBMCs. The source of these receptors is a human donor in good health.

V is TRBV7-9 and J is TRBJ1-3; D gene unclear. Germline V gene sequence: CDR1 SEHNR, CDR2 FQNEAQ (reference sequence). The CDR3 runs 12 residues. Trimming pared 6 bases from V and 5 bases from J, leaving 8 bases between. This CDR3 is CASSLQRNTIYF. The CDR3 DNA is TGTGCCAGCAGTTTACAAAGAAACACCATATATTTT.

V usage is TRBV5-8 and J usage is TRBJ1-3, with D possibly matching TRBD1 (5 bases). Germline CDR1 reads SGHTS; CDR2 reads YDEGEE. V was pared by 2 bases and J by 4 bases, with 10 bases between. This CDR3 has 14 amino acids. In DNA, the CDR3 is TGTGCCAGCAGCTTCAGCGGGACCGGAAACACCATATATTTT. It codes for CASSFSGTGNTIYF.

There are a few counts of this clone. The CDR3 loop is CASSLAYDSEQYF. The CDR3 DNA reads TGTGCCAGCAGCTTGGCCTATGACAGCGAGCAGTACTTC. The chain couples TRBV5-6 to TRBJ2-7; D possibly corresponds to TRBD1 (5 bases). V lost 0 bases to trimming and J lost 6 bases, with 10 bases between them. The CDR3 contains 13 residues. In germline, CDR1 is SGHDT, CDR2 YYEEEE.

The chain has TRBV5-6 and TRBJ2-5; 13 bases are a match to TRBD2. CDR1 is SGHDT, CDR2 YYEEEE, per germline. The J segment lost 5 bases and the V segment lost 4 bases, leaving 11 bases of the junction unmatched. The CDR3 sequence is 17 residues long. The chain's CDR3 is CASSGGLAGNGWETQYF. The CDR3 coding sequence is TGTGCCAGCAGCGGGGGACTAGCGGGGAATGGTTGGGAGACCCAGTACTTC.

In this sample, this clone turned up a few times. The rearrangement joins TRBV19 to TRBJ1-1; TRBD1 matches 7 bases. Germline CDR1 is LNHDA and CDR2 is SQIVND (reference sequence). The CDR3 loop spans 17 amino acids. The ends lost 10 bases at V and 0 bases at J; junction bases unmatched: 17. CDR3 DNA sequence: TGTGCCACAAGCACCGGGACAGCGTCTATTATGAACACTGAAGCTTTCTTT. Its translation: CATSTGTASIMNTEAFF.

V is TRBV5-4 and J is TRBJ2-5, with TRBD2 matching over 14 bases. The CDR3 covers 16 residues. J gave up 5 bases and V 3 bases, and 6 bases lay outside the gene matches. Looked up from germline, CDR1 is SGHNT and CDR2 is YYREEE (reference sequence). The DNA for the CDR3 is TGTGCCAGCAGCTCGGGACTAGCGGGGGCGGGGGAGACCCAGTACTTC. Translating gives CASSSGLAGAGETQYF. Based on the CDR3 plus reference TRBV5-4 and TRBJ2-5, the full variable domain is ETGVTQSPTHLIKTRGQQVTLRCSSQSGHNTVSWYQQALGQGPQFIFQYYREEENGRGNFPPRFSGLQFPNYSSELNVNALELDDSALYLCASSSGLAGAGETQYFGPGTRLLVL.

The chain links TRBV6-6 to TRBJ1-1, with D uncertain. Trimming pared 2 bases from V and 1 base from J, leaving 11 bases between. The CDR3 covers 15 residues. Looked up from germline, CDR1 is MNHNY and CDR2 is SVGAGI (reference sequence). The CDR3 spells CASSYGGRGNTEAFF. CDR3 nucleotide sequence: TGTGCCAGCAGTTACGGCGGACGGGGGAACACTGAAGCTTTCTTT.

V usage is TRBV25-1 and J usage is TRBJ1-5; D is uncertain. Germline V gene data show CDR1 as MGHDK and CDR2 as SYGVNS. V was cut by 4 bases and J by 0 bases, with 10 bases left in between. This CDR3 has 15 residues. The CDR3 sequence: CASSAGAYSNQPQHF. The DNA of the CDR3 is TGTGCCAGCAGTGCGGGAGCGTATAGCAATCAGCCCCAGCATTTT.

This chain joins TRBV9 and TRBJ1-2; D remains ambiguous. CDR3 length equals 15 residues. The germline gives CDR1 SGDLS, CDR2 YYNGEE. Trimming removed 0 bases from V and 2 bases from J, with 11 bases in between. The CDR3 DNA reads TGTGCCAGCAGCGTAGACGCTGGGAGGAACTATGGCTACACCTTC. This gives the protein CASSVDAGRNYGYTF.

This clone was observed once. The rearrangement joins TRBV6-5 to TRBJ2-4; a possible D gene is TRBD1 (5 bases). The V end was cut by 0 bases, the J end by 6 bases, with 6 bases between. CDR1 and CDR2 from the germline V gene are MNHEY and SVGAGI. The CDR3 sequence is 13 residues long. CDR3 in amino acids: CASSYSTVNIQYF. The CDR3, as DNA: TGTGCCAGCAGTTACTCGACAGTAAACATTCAGTACTTC.

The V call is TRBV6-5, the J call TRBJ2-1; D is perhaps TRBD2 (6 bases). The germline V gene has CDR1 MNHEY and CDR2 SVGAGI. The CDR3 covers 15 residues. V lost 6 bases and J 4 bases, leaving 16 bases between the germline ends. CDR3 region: CASSRGVTLYNEQFF. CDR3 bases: TGTGCCAGCAGCCGCGGGGTGACCCTATACAATGAGCAGTTCTTC.

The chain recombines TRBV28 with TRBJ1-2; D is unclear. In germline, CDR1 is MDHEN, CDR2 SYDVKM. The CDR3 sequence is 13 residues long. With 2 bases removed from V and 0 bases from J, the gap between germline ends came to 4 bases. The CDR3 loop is CASSLTANYGYTF. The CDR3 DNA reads TGTGCCAGCAGTTTAACGGCTAACTATGGCTACACCTTC.

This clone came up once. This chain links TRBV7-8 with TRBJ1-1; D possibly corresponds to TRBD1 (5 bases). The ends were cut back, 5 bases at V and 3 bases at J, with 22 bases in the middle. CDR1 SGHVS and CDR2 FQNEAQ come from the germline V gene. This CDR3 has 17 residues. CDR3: CASSTRGFQGGDTEAFF. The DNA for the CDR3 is TGTGCCAGCAGCACACGTGGGTTCCAAGGAGGGGACACTGAAGCTTTCTTT.

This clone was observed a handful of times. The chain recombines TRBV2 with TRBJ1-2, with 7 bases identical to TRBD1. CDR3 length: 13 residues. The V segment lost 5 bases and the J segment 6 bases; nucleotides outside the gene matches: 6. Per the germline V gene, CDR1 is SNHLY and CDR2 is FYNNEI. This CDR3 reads CASSKTGTDGYTF. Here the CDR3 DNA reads TGTGCCAGCAGTAAGACAGGGACCGATGGCTACACCTTC.

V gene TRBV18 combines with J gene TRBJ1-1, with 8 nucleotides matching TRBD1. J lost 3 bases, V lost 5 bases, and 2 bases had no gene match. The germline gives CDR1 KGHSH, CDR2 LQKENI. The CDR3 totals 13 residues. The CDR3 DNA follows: TGTGCCAGCTCAACGACAGGGGACACTGAAGCTTTCTTT. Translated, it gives CASSTTGDTEAFF.

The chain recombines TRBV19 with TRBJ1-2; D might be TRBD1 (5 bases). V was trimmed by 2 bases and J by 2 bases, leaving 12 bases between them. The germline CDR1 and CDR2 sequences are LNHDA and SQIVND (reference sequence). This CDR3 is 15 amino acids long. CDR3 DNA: TGTGCCAGTAGTATAATTCAGGGTTCGAACTATGGCTACACCTTC. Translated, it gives CASSIIQGSNYGYTF.

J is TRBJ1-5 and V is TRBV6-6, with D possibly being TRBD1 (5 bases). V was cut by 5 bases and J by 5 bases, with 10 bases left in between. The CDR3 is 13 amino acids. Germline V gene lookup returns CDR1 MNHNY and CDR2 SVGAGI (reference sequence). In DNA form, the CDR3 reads TGTGCCAGCAGTAGGGGCTGGGATCAGCCCCAGCATTTT. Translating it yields CASSRGWDQPQHF.

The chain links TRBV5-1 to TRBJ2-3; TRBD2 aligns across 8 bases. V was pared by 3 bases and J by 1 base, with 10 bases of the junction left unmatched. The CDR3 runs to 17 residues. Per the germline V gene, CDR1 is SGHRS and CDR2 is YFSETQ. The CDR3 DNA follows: TGCGCCAGCAGCTCACAAGCAGGGCGGGGGGGCACAGATACGCAGTATTTT. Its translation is CASSSQAGRGGTDTQYF.

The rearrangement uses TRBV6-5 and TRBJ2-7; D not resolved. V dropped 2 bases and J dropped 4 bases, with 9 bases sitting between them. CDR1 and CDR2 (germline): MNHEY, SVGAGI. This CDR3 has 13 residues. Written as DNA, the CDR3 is TGTGCCAGCAGTTACGCGCCCCGTTACGAGCAGTACTTC. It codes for CASSYAPRYEQYF.

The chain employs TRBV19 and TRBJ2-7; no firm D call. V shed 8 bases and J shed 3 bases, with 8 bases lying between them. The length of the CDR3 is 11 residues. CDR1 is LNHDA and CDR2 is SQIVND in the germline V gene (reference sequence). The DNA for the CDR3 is TGTGCCAGTGGCAACCGCTACGAGCAGTACTTC. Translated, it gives CASGNRYEQYF.

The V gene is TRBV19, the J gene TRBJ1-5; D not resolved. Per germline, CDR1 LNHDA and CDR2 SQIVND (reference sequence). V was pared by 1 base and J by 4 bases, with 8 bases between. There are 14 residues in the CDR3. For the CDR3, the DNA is TGTGCCAGTAGTATAGGGCGGATTAATCAGCCCCAGCATTTT. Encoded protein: CASSIGRINQPQHF. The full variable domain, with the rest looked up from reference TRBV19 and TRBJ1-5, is DGGITQSPKYLFRKEGQNVTLSCEQNLNHDAMYWYRQDPGQGLRLIYYSQIVNDFQKGDIAEGYSVSREKKESFPLTVTSAQKNPTAFYLCASSIGRINQPQHFGDGTRLSIL.

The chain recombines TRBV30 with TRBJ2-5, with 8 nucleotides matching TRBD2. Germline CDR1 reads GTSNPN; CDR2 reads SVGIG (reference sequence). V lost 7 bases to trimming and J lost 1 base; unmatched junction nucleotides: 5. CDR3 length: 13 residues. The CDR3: CAFSGTSQETQYF. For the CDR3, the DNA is TGTGCCTTCTCCGGGACTAGCCAAGAGACCCAGTACTTC. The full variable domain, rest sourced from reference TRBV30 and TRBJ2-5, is SQTIHQWPATLVQPVGSPLSLECTVEGTSNPNLYWYRQAAGRGLQLLFYSVGIGQISSEVPQNLSASRPQDRQFILSSKKLLLSDSGFYLCAFSGTSQETQYFGPGTRLLVL.

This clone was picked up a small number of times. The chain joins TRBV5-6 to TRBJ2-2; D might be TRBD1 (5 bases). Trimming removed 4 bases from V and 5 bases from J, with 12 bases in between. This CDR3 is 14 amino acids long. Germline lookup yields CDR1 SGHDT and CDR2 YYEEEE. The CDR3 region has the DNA TGTGCCAGCAGCGTCCCATCAGGGACCGGGGAGCTGTTTTTT. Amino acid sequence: CASSVPSGTGELFF.

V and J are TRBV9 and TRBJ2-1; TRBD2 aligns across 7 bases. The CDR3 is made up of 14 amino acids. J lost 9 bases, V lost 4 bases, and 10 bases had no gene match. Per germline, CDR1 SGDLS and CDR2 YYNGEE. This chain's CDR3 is CASSSPGLAGEQFF. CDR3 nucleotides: TGTGCCAGCAGCTCGCCCGGTTTAGCGGGTGAGCAGTTCTTC.

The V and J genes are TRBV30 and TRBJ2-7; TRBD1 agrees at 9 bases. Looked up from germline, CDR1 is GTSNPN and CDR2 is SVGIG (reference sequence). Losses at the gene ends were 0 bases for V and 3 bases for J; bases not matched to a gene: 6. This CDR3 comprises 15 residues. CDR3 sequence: CAWSVVDRGLYEQYF. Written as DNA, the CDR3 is TGTGCCTGGAGTGTAGTGGACAGGGGTCTCTACGAGCAGTACTTC.

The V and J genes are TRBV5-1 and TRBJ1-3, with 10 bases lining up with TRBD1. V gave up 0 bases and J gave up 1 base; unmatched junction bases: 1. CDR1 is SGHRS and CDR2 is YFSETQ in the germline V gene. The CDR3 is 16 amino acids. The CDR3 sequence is CASSLGQGASGNTIYF. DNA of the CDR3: TGCGCCAGCAGCTTGGGACAGGGGGCTTCTGGAAACACCATATATTTT.

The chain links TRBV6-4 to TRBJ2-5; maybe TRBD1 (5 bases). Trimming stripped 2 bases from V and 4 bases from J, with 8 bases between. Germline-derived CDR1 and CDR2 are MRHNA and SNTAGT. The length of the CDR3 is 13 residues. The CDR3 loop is CASSDDQGETQYF. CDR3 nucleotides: TGTGCCAGCAGTGACGATCAGGGAGAGACCCAGTACTTC.

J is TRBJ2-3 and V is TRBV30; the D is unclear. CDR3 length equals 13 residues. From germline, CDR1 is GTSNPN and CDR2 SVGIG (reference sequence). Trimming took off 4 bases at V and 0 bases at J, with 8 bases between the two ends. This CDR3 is CAWTGSSTDTQYF. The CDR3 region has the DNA TGTGCCTGGACAGGTTCTAGCACAGATACGCAGTATTTT. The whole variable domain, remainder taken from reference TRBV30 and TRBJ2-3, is SQTIHQWPATLVQPVGSPLSLECTVEGTSNPNLYWYRQAAGRGLQLLFYSVGIGQISSEVPQNLSASRPQDRQFILSSKKLLLSDSGFYLCAWTGSSTDTQYFGPGTRLTVL.

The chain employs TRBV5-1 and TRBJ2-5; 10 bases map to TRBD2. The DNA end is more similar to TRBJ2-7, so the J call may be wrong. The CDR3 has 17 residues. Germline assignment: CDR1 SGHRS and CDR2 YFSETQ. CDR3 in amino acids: CASTPDSRTSGKYEQYF. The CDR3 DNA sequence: TGCGCCAGCACTCCTGACTCACGGACTAGCGGAAAATACGAGCAGTACTTC.

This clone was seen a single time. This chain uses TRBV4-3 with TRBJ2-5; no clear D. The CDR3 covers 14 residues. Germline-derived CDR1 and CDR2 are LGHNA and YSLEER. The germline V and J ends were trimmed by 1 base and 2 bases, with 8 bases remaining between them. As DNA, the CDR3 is TGCGCCAGCAGCCAAGGCCTTAGACAAGAGACCCAGTACTTC. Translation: CASSQGLRQETQYF.

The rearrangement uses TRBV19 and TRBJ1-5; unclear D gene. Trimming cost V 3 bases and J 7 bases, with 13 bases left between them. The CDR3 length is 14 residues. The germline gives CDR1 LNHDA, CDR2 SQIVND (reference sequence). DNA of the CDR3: TGTGCCAGTAGTATTAGCGGGGAGGGACAGCCCCAGCATTTT. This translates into CASSISGEGQPQHF.

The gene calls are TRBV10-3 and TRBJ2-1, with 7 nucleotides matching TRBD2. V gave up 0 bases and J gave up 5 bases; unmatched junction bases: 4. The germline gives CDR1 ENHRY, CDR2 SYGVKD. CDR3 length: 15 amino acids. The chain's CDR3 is CAISESGAGDNEQFF. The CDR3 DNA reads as TGTGCCATCAGTGAGTCAGGGGCGGGAGACAATGAGCAGTTCTTC.